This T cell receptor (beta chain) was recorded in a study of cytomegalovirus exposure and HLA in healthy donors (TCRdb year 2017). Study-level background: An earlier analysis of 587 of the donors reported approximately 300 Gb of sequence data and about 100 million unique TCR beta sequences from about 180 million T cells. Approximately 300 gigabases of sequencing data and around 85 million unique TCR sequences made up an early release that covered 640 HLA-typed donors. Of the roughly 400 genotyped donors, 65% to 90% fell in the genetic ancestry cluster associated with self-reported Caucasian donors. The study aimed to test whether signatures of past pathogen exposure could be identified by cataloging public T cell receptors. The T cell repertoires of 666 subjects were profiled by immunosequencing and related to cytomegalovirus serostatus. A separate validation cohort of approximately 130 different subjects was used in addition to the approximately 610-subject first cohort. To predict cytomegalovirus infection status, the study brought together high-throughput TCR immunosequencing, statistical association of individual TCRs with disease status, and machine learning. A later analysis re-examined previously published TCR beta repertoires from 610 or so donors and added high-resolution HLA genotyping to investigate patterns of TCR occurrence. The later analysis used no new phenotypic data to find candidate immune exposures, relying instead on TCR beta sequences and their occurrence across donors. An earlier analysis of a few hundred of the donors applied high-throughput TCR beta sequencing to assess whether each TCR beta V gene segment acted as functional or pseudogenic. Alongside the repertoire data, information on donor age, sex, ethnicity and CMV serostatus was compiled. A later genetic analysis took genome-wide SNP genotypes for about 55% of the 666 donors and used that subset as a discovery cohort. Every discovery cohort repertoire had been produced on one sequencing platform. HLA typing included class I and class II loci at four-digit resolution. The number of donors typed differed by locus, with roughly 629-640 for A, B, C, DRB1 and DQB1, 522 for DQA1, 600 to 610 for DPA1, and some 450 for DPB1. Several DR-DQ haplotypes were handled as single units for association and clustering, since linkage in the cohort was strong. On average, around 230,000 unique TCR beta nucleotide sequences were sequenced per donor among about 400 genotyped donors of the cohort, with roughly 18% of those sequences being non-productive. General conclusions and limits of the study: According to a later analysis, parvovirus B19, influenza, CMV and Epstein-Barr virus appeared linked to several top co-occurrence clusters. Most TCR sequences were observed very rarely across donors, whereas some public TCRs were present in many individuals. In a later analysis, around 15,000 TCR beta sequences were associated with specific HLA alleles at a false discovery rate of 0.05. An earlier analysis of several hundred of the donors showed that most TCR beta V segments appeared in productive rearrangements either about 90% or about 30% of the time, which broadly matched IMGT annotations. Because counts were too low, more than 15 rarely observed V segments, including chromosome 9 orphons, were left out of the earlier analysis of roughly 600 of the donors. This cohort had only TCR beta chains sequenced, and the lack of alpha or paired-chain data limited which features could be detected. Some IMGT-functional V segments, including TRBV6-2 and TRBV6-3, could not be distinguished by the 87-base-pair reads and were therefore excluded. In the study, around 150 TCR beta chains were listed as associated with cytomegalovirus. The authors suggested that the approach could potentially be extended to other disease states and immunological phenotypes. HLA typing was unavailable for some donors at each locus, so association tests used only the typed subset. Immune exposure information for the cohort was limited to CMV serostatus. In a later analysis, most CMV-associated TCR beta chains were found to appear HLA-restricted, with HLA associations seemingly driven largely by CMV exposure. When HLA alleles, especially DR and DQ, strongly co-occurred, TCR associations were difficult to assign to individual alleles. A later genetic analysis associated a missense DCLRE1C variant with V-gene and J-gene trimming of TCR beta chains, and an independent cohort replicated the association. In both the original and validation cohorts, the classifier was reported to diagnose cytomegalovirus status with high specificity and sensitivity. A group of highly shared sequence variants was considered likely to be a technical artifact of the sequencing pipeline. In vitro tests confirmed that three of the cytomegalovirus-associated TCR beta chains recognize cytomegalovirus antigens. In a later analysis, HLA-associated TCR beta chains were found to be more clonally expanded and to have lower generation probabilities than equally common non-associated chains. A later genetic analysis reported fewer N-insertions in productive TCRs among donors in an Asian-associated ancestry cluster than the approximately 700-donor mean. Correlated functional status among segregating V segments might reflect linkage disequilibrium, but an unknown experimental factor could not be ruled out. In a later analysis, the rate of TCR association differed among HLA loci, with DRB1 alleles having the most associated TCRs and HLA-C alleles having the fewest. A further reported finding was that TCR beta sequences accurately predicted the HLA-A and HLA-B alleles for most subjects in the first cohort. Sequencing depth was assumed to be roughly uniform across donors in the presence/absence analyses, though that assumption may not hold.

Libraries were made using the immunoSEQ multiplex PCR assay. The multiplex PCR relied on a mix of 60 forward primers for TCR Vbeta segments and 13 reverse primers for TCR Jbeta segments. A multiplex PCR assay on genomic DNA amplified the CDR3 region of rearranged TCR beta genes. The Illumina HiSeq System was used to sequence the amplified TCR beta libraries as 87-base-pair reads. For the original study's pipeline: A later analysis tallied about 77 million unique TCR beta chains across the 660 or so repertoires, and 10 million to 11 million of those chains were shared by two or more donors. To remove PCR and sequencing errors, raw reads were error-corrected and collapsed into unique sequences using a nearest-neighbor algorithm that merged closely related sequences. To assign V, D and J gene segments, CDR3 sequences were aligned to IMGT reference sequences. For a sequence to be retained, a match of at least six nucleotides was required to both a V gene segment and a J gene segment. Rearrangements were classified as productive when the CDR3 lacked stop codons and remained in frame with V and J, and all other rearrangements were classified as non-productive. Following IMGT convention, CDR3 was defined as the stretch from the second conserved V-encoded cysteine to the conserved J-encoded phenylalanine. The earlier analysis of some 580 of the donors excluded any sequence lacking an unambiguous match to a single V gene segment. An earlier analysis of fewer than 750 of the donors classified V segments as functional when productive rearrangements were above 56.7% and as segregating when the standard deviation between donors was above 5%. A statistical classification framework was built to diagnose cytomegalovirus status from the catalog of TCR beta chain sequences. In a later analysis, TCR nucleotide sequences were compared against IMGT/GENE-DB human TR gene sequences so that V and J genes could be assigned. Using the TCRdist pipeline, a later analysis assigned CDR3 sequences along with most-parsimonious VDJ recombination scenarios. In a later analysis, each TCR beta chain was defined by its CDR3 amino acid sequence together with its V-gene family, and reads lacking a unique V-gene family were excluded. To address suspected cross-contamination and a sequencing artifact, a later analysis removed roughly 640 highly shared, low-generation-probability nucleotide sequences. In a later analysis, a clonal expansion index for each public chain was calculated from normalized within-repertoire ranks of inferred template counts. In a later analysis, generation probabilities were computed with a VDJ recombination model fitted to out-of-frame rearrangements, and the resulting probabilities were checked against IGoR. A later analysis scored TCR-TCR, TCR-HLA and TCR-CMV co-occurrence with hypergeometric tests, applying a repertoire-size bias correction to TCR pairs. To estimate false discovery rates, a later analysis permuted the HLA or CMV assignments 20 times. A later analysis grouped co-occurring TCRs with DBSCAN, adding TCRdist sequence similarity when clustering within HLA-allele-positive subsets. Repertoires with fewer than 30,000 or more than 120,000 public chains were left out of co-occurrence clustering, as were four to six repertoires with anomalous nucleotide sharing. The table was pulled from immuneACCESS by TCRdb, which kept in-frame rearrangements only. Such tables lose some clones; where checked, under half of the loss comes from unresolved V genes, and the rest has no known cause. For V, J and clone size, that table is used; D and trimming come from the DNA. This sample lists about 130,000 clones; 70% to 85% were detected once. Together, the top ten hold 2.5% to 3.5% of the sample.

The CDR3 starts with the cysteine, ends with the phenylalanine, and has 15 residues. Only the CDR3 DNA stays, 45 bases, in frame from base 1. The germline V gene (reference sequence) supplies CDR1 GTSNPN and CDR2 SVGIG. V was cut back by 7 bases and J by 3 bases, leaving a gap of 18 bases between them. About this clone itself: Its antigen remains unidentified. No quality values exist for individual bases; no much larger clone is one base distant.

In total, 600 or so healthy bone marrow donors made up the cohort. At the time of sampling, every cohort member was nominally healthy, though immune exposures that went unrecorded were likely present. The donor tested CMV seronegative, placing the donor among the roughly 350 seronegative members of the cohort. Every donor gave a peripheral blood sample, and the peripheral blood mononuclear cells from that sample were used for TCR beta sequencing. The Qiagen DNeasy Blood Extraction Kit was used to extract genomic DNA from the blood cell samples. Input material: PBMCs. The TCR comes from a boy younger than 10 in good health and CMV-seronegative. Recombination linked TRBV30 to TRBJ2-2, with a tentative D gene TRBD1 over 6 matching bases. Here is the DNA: TGTGCCTACAATAAGAGAGAGGGGGACACCGGGGAGCTGTTTTTT. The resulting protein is CAYNKREGDTGELFF.